This T cell receptor (beta chain) stems from a study of T cell responses to AZD1222 COVID-19 vaccine (dated by TCRdb to the early 2020s). Study-level background: A total of about 230 trial participants underwent TCR sequencing, of whom 207 received two doses of AZD1222 and roughly 25 received two doses of the MenACWY control vaccine. Trial participants were enrolled by age into 18-55, 56-69 and 70-plus year subgroups, with around 140, 26 and 57 TCR-sequenced participants respectively. Findings and caveats that apply to the study as a whole: Nearly half of unique spike-specific TCRs reportedly recognized epitopes outside regions mutated in the B.1.351 and B.1.1.7 variants. In the small 56-69-year group, the increase in depth fell short of significance, most likely because of low power. After two AZD1222 doses, spike-specific TCR breadth and depth were significantly higher than at day 0 and than in MenACWY recipients. Most participants were white British and females outnumbered males, and the authors suggested that clonal diversity may have been underestimated. Conclusions about previously exposed vaccinees were limited because only 5 or 6 AZD1222 recipients were SARS-CoV-2 seropositive at baseline. Because no day 14 peak-response samples were available, repertoires were characterized only after the peak T cell response. The vaccine-associated CD4 TCRs covered the entire spike protein, and the dominant responses fell in regions 160-218 and 743-854.

Regarding this clone: The antigen this receptor binds is unknown. Base qualities are not provided; no much larger clone lies one nucleotide away.

Per the publication, the time point label means: about 28 days (+/-7) after the second vaccine dose. Taken with the paper, the label for treatment or condition translates to: meningococcal conjugate vaccine given as trial control. Vaccinee samples were obtained from the UK trials COV001 and COV002, which included a single-blind randomized controlled phase 2/3 trial of AZD1222 (ChAdOx1 nCoV-19) in healthy adults. For TCRbeta chain sequencing, PBMC samples from trial participants were taken at day 0 and at day 28 after the second dose. CDR1 MNHEY and CDR2 SVGAGI are derived from the germline V gene. From V the trimming removes 3 bases and from J it removes 8 bases, while the gene matches leave 4 bases of the junction unaccounted for. The CDR3 runs 13 residues from the cysteine to the phenylalanine. Only the CDR3 DNA stays, 39 bases, in frame from base 1. The CDR3 regions of human TCRbeta chains were subjected to immunosequencing. Per the authors' processing: TCRs in the repertoires were compared against a reference library of SARS-CoV-2-specific TCRs that had been generated with the MIRA antigen-specificity platform. Breadth meant the fraction of unique TCRs that were SARS-CoV-2-associated, whereas depth meant the fraction of total T cells that were SARS-CoV-2-associated. Using the MIRA data, each spike-specific TCR was mapped to the spike region that the TCR reacts to and placed in a CD4 or CD8 class. Log10-transformed breadth and depth values were compared by one-way ANOVA with Sidak's multiple comparisons tests. TCRdb holds this immuneACCESS table with in-frame rearrangements only. Some clones are missing; in checked studies, unresolved V genes explain under half, and the rest has no known cause. For V, J and clone size, that table is used; D and trimming come from the DNA. The sample has 95,000 to 150,000 clones on record, around nine tenths of them singletons. The top ten hold 4% to 5% of the sample.

The sequencing used peripheral blood, collected 28 days after the second dose of the MenACWY control vaccine. The chain is made from TRBV6-5 and TRBJ1-2; TRBD1 agrees with 9 junctional bases. This TCR was recovered from an adult who received the MenACWY meningococcal vaccine as a control. The DNA is TGTGCCAGCAGTTATGGGACAGGGAGAGGCTACACCTTC. Its product reads: CASSYGTGRGYTF.